These 8 T cell receptor beta chains were sequenced from one sample in a study of blood T cell repertoires in COVID-19. Clones were read by immunoSEQ multiplex PCR, and TCRdb kept only the in-frame ones, dropping some. The sample consists of 250,000 to 300,000 clones, around 88% of them appearing once. Source material: peripheral blood. All receptors come from a woman in her 70s with COVID-19, enrolled during active disease.

The rearrangement uses TRBV9 and TRBJ2-7; TRBD1 might be the D (8 bases). CDR1 and CDR2 (germline): SGDLS, YYNGEE. The CDR3 contains 16 residues. The V end lost 2 bases, the J end lost 4 bases, and 19 bases lay between the germline ends. Here the CDR3 DNA reads TGTGCCAGCAGCGTCAGCGGGGCAGGGGGCTATTACGAGCAGTACTTC. Translating it yields CASSVSGAGGYYEQYF.

The J gene is TRBJ2-1, the V gene TRBV10-3; no clear D. Trimming removed 11 bases from V and 0 bases from J, with 5 bases in between. The V gene's germline CDR1 is ENHRY and CDR2 SYGVKD. CDR3 length: 11 residues. The CDR3 loop reads CAVNSYNEQFF. The CDR3 region has the DNA TGTGCCGTAAACTCCTACAATGAGCAGTTCTTC.

J is TRBJ1-2 and V is TRBV19; 7 bases match TRBD1. Per the germline V gene, CDR1 is LNHDA and CDR2 is SQIVND (reference sequence). The CDR3 is made up of 13 amino acids. The V and J ends lost 3 bases and 7 bases, in that order; junction bases with no gene match: 5. CDR3 in amino acids: CASSISTGSGYTF. The CDR3 region has the DNA TGTGCCAGTAGTATCTCGACAGGGAGTGGCTACACCTTC. The variable domain in full, with the rest retrieved from reference TRBV19 and TRBJ1-2, is DGGITQSPKYLFRKEGQNVTLSCEQNLNHDAMYWYRQDPGQGLRLIYYSQIVNDFQKGDIAEGYSVSREKKESFPLTVTSAQKNPTAFYLCASSISTGSGYTFGSGTRLTVV.

CDR3 residues: CASGGTSGGAWETQYF. CDR3 in DNA: TGTGCCAGCGGTGGGACTAGCGGGGGGGCCTGGGAGACCCAGTACTTC. The chain carries TRBV3-1 (or the pseudogene TRBV3-2) and TRBJ2-5, with TRBD2 matching over 16 bases. The V gene's germline CDR1 is LGHDT and CDR2 YNNKEL (reference sequence). J was trimmed by 5 bases and V by 8 bases; bases with no gene match: 8. CDR3 length equals 16 residues.

This clone was found a few times. This rearrangement joins TRBV9 to TRBJ1-4, with 7 bases matching TRBD1. Germline CDR1 SGDLS, CDR2 YYNGEE. This CDR3 is 17 amino acids long. Losses at the gene ends were 4 bases for V and 5 bases for J; bases not matched to a gene: 14. CDR3 nucleotides: TGTGCCAGCAGCACGGGACAGCGACGAAGTGGAAATGAAAAACTGTTTTTT. Its translation: CASSTGQRRSGNEKLFF.

This clone was found once. J is TRBJ2-7 and V is TRBV6-5, with 10 bases lining up with TRBD2. Germline values: CDR1 MNHEY, CDR2 SVGAGI. The CDR3 consists of 14 residues. The J segment lost 7 bases and the V segment lost 7 bases, leaving 10 bases of the junction unmatched. The CDR3 region is CASIKAGGAGEQYF. CDR3 nucleotides: TGTGCCAGCATCAAAGCGGGGGGGGCCGGGGAGCAGTACTTC.

The rearrangement joins TRBV7-9 to TRBJ1-2; unclear D gene. Germline CDR1 reads SEHNR; CDR2 reads FQNEAQ (reference sequence). The CDR3 length is 13 residues. Trimming took 5 bases from V and 5 from J, leaving 12 bases between them. The CDR3 protein is CASSPLTYYGYTF. As DNA, the CDR3 is TGTGCCAGCAGCCCCCTTACCTATTATGGCTACACCTTC. The full variable domain, completed using reference TRBV7-9 and TRBJ1-2, is DTGVSQNPRHKITKRGQNVTFRCDPISEHNRLYWYRQTLGQGPEFLTYFQNEAQLEKSRLLSDRFSAERPKGSFSTLEIQRTEQGDSAMYLCASSPLTYYGYTFGSGTRLTVV.

The chain joins TRBV21-1 to TRBJ2-5; no DNA check was done on the table's D call, TRBD2. TRBV21-1 is listed as a pseudogene. The CDR3 is made up of 15 amino acids. The CDR3 here is CASQTGGHREETQYF. The CDR3 DNA reads as TGTGCCAGCCAGACGGGGGGTCACAGGGAAGAGACCCAGTACTTC.